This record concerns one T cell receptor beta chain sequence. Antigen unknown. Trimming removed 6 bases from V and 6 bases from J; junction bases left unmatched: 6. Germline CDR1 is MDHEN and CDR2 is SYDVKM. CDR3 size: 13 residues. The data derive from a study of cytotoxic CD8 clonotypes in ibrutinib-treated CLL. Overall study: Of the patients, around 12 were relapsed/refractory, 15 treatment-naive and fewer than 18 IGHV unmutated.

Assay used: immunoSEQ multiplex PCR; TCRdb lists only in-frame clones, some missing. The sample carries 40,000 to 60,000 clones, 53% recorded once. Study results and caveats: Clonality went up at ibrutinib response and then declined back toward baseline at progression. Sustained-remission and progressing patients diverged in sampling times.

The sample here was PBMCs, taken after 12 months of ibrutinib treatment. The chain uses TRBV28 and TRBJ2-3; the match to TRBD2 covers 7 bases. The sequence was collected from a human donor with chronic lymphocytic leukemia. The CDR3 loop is CASSDRGDDTQYF. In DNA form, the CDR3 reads TGTGCCAGCAGCGACCGGGGGGACGATACGCAGTATTTT.